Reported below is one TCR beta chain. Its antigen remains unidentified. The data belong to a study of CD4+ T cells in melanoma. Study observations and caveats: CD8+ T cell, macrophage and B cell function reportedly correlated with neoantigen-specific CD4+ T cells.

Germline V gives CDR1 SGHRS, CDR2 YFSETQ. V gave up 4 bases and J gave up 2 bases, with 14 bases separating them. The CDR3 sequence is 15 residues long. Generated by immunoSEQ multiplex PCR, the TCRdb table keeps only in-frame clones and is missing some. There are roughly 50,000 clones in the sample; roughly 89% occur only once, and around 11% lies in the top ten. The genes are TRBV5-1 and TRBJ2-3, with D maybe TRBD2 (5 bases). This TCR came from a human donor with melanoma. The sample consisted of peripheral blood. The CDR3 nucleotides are TGCGCCAGCAGCGCAACCGGGATTCTCACAGATACGCAGTATTTT. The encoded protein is CASSATGILTDTQYF.